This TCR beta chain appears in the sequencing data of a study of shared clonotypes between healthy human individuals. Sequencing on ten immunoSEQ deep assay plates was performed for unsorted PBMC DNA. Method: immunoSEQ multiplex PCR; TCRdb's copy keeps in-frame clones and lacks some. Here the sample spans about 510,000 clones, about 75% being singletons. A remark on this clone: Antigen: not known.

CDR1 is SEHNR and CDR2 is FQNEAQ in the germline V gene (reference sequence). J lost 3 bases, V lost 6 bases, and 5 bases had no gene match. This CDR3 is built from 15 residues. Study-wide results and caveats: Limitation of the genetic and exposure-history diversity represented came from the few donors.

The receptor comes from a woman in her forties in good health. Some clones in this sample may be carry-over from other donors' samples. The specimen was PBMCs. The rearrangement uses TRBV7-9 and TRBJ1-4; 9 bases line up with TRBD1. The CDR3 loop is CASSFRQGANEKLFF. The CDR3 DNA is TGTGCCAGCAGTTTTAGACAGGGGGCTAATGAAAAACTGTTTTTT.